The source of this TCR beta chain is a study of sequential checkpoint blockade in melanoma (dated by TCRdb to about 2019). General notes on the study: In a 1:1 randomization, patients received either first-line nivolumab then ipilimumab (arm A) or ipilimumab then nivolumab (arm B). Both trial sequences were followed by maintenance nivolumab. TCRbeta immunosequencing was performed on DNA from 91 pretreatment melanoma tumor samples. About two dozen patients had matched tumor biopsies taken before treatment and at week 13, after single-agent nivolumab (arm A) or ipilimumab (arm B). Around 80% of the matched pre- and post-treatment tumor biopsy pairs came from the same lesion. Broader findings and caveats from the paper: Within-arm analyses of tumor T-cell fraction were constrained by small sample sizes and reduced statistical power. Tumor T-cell fraction and clonality were found to correlate with PD-L1 staining and CD8+ T-cell counts but not with mutational load. The model for predicting response that combines TCR metrics with mutation burden needs to be validated in larger, independent patient cohorts. Among patients in the nivolumab-first arm (arm A), tumor TIL clonality before treatment was associated with response (P = .04). Achieving clinical benefit was about 30 times more likely for patients whose tumor T-cell fraction and clonality increased by week 13.

TCRbeta CDR3 regions were immunosequenced from genomic DNA with the immunoSEQ Assay. Prior to high-throughput sequencing, genomic DNA was amplified by bias-controlled multiplex PCR. The paper's data handling went like this. To quantify the absolute abundance of each unique TCRbeta CDR3 region, the sequences were collapsed and filtered. Clonality, defined as 1 minus Pielou's evenness, was calculated using only productive rearrangements. Tumor T-cell fraction was calculated by normalizing TCRbeta template counts to the amount of usable DNA, which was estimated from several housekeeping genes. A previously published method was used to identify clones whose frequencies were significantly greater in on-treatment samples than in baseline samples. TCRdb limited this immuneACCESS table to in-frame rearrangements with V and J called. A share of clones is missing; checked studies link under half to unresolved V genes, and the rest is unexplained. That table gives V, J and clone size, and the DNA gave D and trimming. Here the sample has roughly 8,000 clones; over 25% occur a single time. The ten largest make up 5% to 6% of the sample.

The CDR3 sequence holds 13 residues, the cysteine and phenylalanine included. The retained sequence is limited to the CDR3, 39 bases, with the frame set at the first base. The germline V gene (reference sequence) specifies LNHDA as CDR1 and SQIVND as CDR2. The V end gives up 7 bases and the J end 4 bases, leaving 5 bases in the junction not matched to a gene. On this clone itself: Which antigen it targets is not known. No much larger clone is present one base from it, and per-base qualities are unavailable.

The intended sense of this specimen's treatment or condition label: randomized to nivolumab then ipilimumab (arm A) or the reverse (arm B). No trial patient had received prior DNA-damaging chemotherapy. The samples were obtained from melanoma patients enrolled in CheckMate 064, an open-label, randomized phase II trial testing sequential checkpoint blockade. Tumor TCR sequencing used genomic DNA from formalin-fixed paraffin-embedded (FFPE) tissue samples. The rearranged chain carries TRBV19 and TRBJ2-5, and TRBD1 matches 8 of the central bases. The sample here was tumor tissue (inferred from file names), taken from a patient given nivolumab and ipilimumab in sequence. The source of this sequence is a human donor with melanoma. The CDR3 here reads CASTGQGRETQYF. The DNA sequence follows: TGTGCCAGTACCGGACAGGGAAGAGAGACCCAGTACTTC.